This TCR beta chain was observed in a study of CD4 and CD8 cells across lung adenocarcinoma regions. CDR3 length: 14 residues. Germline values: CDR1 MNHEY, CDR2 SVGEGT. Using its own MiXCR run on the PCR reads, TCRdb lists one record per CDR3 protein. The sample lists 15,000 to 20,000 distinct CDR3 sequences, 50% occurring once. This clonotype was seen many times. Samples came from patients with localized non-small cell lung adenocarcinoma. This TCR was recovered from a male donor with lung adenocarcinoma. The CD4 and CD8 labels of this study may be unreliable. Sequenced input: CD8+ T cells from the margin of a lung tumor. This sequence joins TRBV6-2 or TRBV6-3 and TRBJ2-1; 8 bases align to TRBD1. The J call is uncertain, as TRBJ2-7 better fits the DNA end. This CDR3 is CASSFDRGRDEQYF. Written as DNA, the CDR3 is TGTGCCAGCAGTTTTGACAGGGGCAGGGACGAGCAGTACTTC.